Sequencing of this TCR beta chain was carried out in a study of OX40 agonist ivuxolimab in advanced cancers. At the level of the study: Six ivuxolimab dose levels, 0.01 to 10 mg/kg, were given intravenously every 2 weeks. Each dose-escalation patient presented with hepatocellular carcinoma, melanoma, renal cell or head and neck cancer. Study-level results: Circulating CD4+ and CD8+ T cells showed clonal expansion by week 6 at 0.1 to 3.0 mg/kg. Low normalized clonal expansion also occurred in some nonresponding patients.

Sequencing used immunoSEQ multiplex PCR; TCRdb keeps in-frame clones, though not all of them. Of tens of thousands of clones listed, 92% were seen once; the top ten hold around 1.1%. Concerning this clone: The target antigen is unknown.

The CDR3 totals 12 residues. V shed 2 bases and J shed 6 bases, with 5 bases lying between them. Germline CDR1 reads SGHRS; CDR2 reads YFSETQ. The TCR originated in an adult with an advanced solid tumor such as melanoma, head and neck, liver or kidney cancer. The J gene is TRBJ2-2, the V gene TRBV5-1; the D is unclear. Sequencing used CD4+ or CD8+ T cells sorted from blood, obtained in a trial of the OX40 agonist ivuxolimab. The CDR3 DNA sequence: TGCGCCAGCAGCTTACCTCCCGGGGAGCTGTTTTTT. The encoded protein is CASSLPPGELFF.